Detailed here is one TCR beta chain. As yet, its antigen is unknown. The sample comes from a study of cytomegalovirus exposure and HLA in healthy donors. Regarding the study as a whole: Clonal expansion, a later analysis showed, was greater in HLA-associated TCR beta chains than in equally common others. TCR beta chain V- and J-gene trimming was linked, in a later analysis, to a missense variant in DCLRE1C. On later analysis, the bulk of CMV-associated TCR beta chains appeared to be HLA-restricted. An assumption of roughly uniform sequencing depth across donors underlay the presence/absence analyses.

It was with 60 Vbeta and 13 Jbeta primers that the PCR ran. Clones were read by immunoSEQ multiplex PCR, and TCRdb kept only the in-frame ones, dropping some. The repertoire has around 120,000 clones, approximately 80% of them found once; the top ten carry 4.9%. Germline CDR1 and CDR2: SGDLS and YYNGEE. Trimming removed 0 bases from V and 0 bases from J, with 12 bases in between. The CDR3 totals 16 residues. The TCR sequence derives from a man aged 45 to 65 in good health and CMV-seropositive. The sample consisted of PBMCs. V usage is TRBV9 and J usage is TRBJ1-1; no firm D call. The CDR3 region has the DNA TGTGCCAGCAGCGTAGGGGAGGTATACATGAACACTGAAGCTTTCTTT. Protein sequence: CASSVGEVYMNTEAFF.